The 27 T cell receptor beta chains reported below all come from one sample, sequenced in a study of CD8 T cells in ankylosing spondylitis. From the 5' RACE reads, TCRdb called clonotypes with MiXCR, one entry per CDR3 protein. Counted here are hundreds of thousands of distinct CDR3 sequences, 10% to 13% occurring once; the ten biggest clones make up roughly a fifth. Sequencing input: blood, either unsorted or a sorted T cell fraction (not recorded which). The receptor source for this set is a male donor with ankylosing spondylitis or in good health (not recorded which).

The rearrangement uses TRBV12-3 or TRBV12-4 and TRBJ1-4; tentatively, D is TRBD1 (5 bases). This CDR3 has 15 amino acids. Deletions cut 4 bases from V and 5 bases from J, with 14 bases between. CDR3 protein: CASSSRDWINEKLFF. In DNA form, the CDR3 reads TGTGCCAGCAGTTCCCGGGACTGGATCAATGAAAAACTGTTTTTT.

The chain couples TRBV12-3 or TRBV12-4 to TRBJ2-6; D is unclear. The V gene lost 4 bases and the J gene lost 12 bases, with 10 bases spanning the gap. The CDR3 has 12 residues. The CDR3 coding sequence is TGTGCCAGCAGTTCCGGAATGAGCGTCCTGACTTTC. It yields the protein CASSSGMSVLTF.

There are many counts of this clonotype. V is TRBV20-1 and J is TRBJ2-1; perhaps TRBD2 as D (5 bases). CDR3 length equals 15 residues. V was trimmed by 4 bases and J by 6 bases, leaving 19 bases between them. The germline gives CDR1 DFQATT, CDR2 SNEGSKA (reference sequence). The CDR3 region is CSANSWAGVGNEQFF. The CDR3 region has the DNA TGCAGTGCTAATTCGTGGGCCGGGGTAGGCAATGAGCAGTTCTTC.

This chain links TRBV19 with TRBJ2-1; 8 bases align to TRBD2. The CDR3 runs 14 residues. Germline-derived CDR1 and CDR2 are LNHDA and SQIVND (reference sequence). Trimming removed 1 base from V and 9 bases from J; junction bases left unmatched: 5. CDR3 protein: CASSIVGGAGEQFF. CDR3 bases: TGTGCCAGTAGTATAGTCGGGGGGGCCGGTGAGCAGTTCTTC.

Notes on this clonotype: Germline and junction disagree at one end, which may indicate a read error. The V call is TRBV5-1, the J call TRBJ1-5, with 9 bases lining up with TRBD1. The CDR3 runs to 15 residues. Germline values: CDR1 SGHRS, CDR2 YFSETQ. The CDR3: CAISLTGGDNQPQHF. The CDR3 coding sequence is TGCGCCATCAGCCTGACAGGGGGAGACAATCAGCCCCAGCATTTT.

This clonotype was observed many times. The chain recombines TRBV11-2 with TRBJ1-6, with a weak D call TRBD1 (6 bases). The germline V and J ends were trimmed by 4 bases and 10 bases, with 17 bases remaining between them. Germline loops: CDR1 SGHAT, CDR2 FQNNGV. This CDR3 is 15 amino acids long. The CDR3 protein is CASSSQMGAGSPLHF. CDR3 coding DNA: TGTGCCAGCAGCTCCCAAATGGGGGCCGGATCACCCCTCCACTTT.

There are many counts of this clonotype. The chain links TRBV5-1 to TRBJ2-3; D is unresolved. CDR1 and CDR2 from the germline V gene are SGHRS and YFSETQ. This CDR3 has 16 residues. The V end was cut by 0 bases, the J end by 0 bases, with 11 bases between. The CDR3 sequence is CASSLALDLSTDTQYF. CDR3 nucleotides: TGCGCCAGCAGCTTGGCCCTAGACCTAAGCACAGATACGCAGTATTTT.

This clonotype was observed at least ten times. The rearrangement uses TRBV12-3 or TRBV12-4 and TRBJ2-3; no firm D call. Deletions cut 2 bases from V and 1 base from J, with 10 bases between. This CDR3 comprises 15 residues. The DNA of the CDR3 is TGTGCCAGCAGTTTACTGAGTAGTCGCACAGATACGCAGTATTTT. Protein: CASSLLSSRTDTQYF.

The chain joins TRBV28 to TRBJ1-1, with D possibly being TRBD1 (6 bases). Germline CDR1 MDHEN, CDR2 SYDVKM. V was cut by 6 bases and J by 1 base, with 12 bases left in between. The CDR3 length is 14 residues. The CDR3 DNA is TGTGCCAGCAGGGCGGGACACCCGAACACTGAAGCTTTCTTT. This encodes CASRAGHPNTEAFF. The complete variable domain, with remaining parts taken from reference TRBV28 and TRBJ1-1, reads DVKVTQSSRYLVKRTGEKVFLECVQDMDHENMFWYRQDPGLGLRLIYFSYDVKMKEKGDIPEGYSVSREKKERFSLILESASTNQTSMYLCASRAGHPNTEAFFGQGTRLTVV.

This clonotype was found many times. V is TRBV5-6 and J is TRBJ2-6; 7 positions agree with TRBD1. V shed 5 bases and J 2 bases; nucleotides not matched to a gene: 10. The germline gives CDR1 SGHDT, CDR2 YYEEEE. CDR3 size: 17 residues. Written as DNA, the CDR3 is TGTGCCAGCAGTCGGGGAAAGGGGGCGACTGGGGCCAACGTCCTGACTTTC. Its protein is CASSRGKGATGANVLTF.

The chain combines TRBV11-3 with TRBJ2-3; the D is unclear. From germline, CDR1 is SGHNT and CDR2 YENEEA. The CDR3 is made up of 15 amino acids. With 1 base removed from V and 3 bases from J, the gap between germline ends came to 11 bases. The CDR3 DNA reads TGTGCCAGCAGCTTAGGGGTCCTCCTTACAGATACGCAGTATTTT. Protein product: CASSLGVLLTDTQYF.

At least ten counts were recorded for this clonotype. This chain links TRBV5-1 with TRBJ2-3, with D maybe TRBD1 (6 bases). The CDR3 loop spans 15 amino acids. Trimming stripped 3 bases from V and 2 bases from J, with 13 bases between. Germline V gene sequence: CDR1 SGHRS, CDR2 YFSETQ. In nucleotides, the CDR3 is TGCGCCAGCAGCTCAGCAGGGGCCTCCACAGATACGCAGTATTTT. Protein: CASSSAGASTDTQYF.

The chain is built from TRBV20-1 and TRBJ2-3; D unclear. Trimming cost V 0 bases and J 0 bases, with 10 bases left between them. The CDR3 covers 15 residues. Germline V CDR1 and CDR2: DFQATT, SNEGSKA (reference sequence). The CDR3 coding sequence is TGCAGTGCTAGAGATCCCGGGTCTAGCACAGATACGCAGTATTTT. Amino acid sequence: CSARDPGSSTDTQYF.

This clonotype was found many times. CDR3 DNA sequence: TGTGCCAGCAGTTACCTGCGGGAAGAACACAATGAGCAGTTCTTC. This gives the protein CASSYLREEHNEQFF. This chain uses TRBV6-5 with TRBJ2-1, with a weak D call TRBD2 (6 bases). The length of the CDR3 is 15 residues. Between the trimmed V and J ends, which lost 2 bases and 5 bases, there was a span of 13 bases. From germline, CDR1 is MNHEY and CDR2 SVGAGI.

This clonotype was observed once. CDR3 coding DNA: TGTGCCAGCAGTCCCCCGGGACAGGTCGACGAGCAGTACTTC. Translation gives CASSPPGQVDEQYF. This chain links TRBV27 with TRBJ2-7, with 8 bases lining up with TRBD1. This CDR3 is built from 14 residues. Germline V gives CDR1 MNHEY, CDR2 SMNVEV (reference sequence). The V segment lost 5 bases and the J segment 5 bases; nucleotides outside the gene matches: 8.

The table lists this clonotype with many counts. The gene calls are TRBV5-6 and TRBJ1-4; no definite D call. Germline CDR1 reads SGHDT; CDR2 reads YYEEEE. The CDR3 runs to 13 residues. Trimming removed 1 base at V and 14 bases at J, with 15 bases between. The DNA for the CDR3 is TGTGCCAGCAGCTTGAGGGCAGGTGAAGGGCTGTTTTTT. This translates into CASSLRAGEGLFF.

The table lists this clonotype with many counts. The chain uses TRBV4-1 and TRBJ2-7; D gene unclear. V lost 5 bases to trimming and J lost 0 bases, with 23 bases between them. Looked up from germline, CDR1 is MGHRA and CDR2 is YSYEKL. This CDR3 comprises 18 residues. CDR3 sequence reads: CASSATVERSLSSYEQYF. CDR3 DNA: TGCGCCAGCAGCGCCACTGTGGAAAGATCTCTGAGCTCCTACGAGCAGTACTTC.

The chain has TRBV20-1 and TRBJ1-3; D call uncertain. Trimming took 0 bases from V and 2 from J, leaving 8 bases between them. The CDR3 runs to 14 residues. Germline V gene sequence: CDR1 DFQATT, CDR2 SNEGSKA (reference sequence). The CDR3, as DNA: TGCAGTGCTAGAGATCGAAGGGCTGGAAACACCATATATTTT. Amino acids: CSARDRRAGNTIYF.

The chain recombines TRBV7-3 with TRBJ2-7; D may be TRBD2 (6 bases). Germline V gene lookup returns CDR1 SGHTA and CDR2 FQGTGA. The CDR3 runs 13 residues. Trimming took off 2 bases at V and 6 bases at J, with 11 bases between the two ends. The CDR3 loop reads CASSLGTDTEQYF. Here the CDR3 DNA reads TGTGCCAGCAGCTTAGGGACTGACACCGAGCAGTACTTC.

This clonotype was seen repeatedly, ten times or more. CDR3 sequence: CSAEGDYEQYF. The CDR3 nucleotides read TGCAGTGCGGAGGGGGACTACGAGCAGTACTTC. The rearrangement links TRBV20-1 to TRBJ2-7; D could derive from TRBD1 or TRBD2 (6 bases each). Between the trimmed V and J ends, which lost 6 bases and 3 bases, there was a span of 9 bases. The germline V gene encodes CDR1 DFQATT and CDR2 SNEGSKA (reference sequence). The CDR3 spans 11 residues.

This clonotype occurred many times. DNA for the CDR3: TGTGCCAGCAGCCCCGGACTAGCGGGGGGCAAGACCCAGTACTTC. Protein sequence: CASSPGLAGGKTQYF. The chain is built from TRBV6-1 and TRBJ2-5, with 14 bases that match TRBD2. The germline V gene has CDR1 MNHNS and CDR2 SASEGT. The CDR3 runs to 15 residues. V shed 6 bases, J shed 6 bases, and the junction held 6 bases outside the gene matches.

V gene TRBV7-6 combines with J gene TRBJ1-6, with D possibly being TRBD1 (6 bases). Germline V gene data show CDR1 as SGHVS and CDR2 as FNYEAQ. The CDR3 covers 19 residues. Trimming shortened V by 4 bases and J by 6 bases, and 25 bases separated the two germline ends. DNA of the CDR3: TGTGCCAGCAGCTCCCCCCAAAGCAGGGGCCGCCCTTTTAATTCACCCCTCCACTTT. Protein: CASSSPQSRGRPFNSPLHF.

The chain links TRBV18 to TRBJ1-1; D gene ambiguous. Germline loops: CDR1 KGHSH, CDR2 LQKENI. The length of the CDR3 is 13 residues. V dropped 3 bases and J dropped 2 bases, with 7 bases sitting between them. The CDR3 bases are TGTGCCAGCTCACCCCAGGCCAACACTGAAGCTTTCTTT. Translation: CASSPQANTEAFF.

This clonotype was recorded many times. V gene TRBV24-1 combines with J gene TRBJ2-1; TRBD2 agrees at 9 bases. V lost 1 base to trimming and J lost 5 bases; unmatched junction nucleotides: 5. The germline CDR1 and CDR2 sequences are KGHDR and SFDVKD. The CDR3 runs to 16 residues. The CDR3 spells CATSDFASGTHNEQFF. The CDR3 coding sequence is TGTGCCACCAGTGATTTTGCTAGCGGGACACACAATGAGCAGTTCTTC.

This clonotype occurred many times. The genes are TRBV15 and TRBJ2-1; no definite D call. The ends were cut back, 8 bases at V and 0 bases at J, with 17 bases in the middle. Germline lookup yields CDR1 LNHNV and CDR2 YYDKDF (reference sequence). The CDR3 consists of 16 residues. For the CDR3, the DNA is TGTGCCACCTCCGTGTCAGTCCTGAGCTCCTACAATGAGCAGTTCTTC. Protein sequence: CATSVSVLSSYNEQFF. The whole variable domain, filled in from reference TRBV15 and TRBJ2-1, reads DAMVIQNPRYQVTQFGKPVTLSCSQTLNHNVMYWYQQKSSQAPKLLFHYYDKDFNNEADTPDNFQSRRPNTSFCFLDIRSPGLGDTAMYLCATSVSVLSSYNEQFFGPGTRLTVL.

This clonotype was counted many times. The J gene is TRBJ2-6, the V gene TRBV12-3 or TRBV12-4, with D unclear. The V and J ends lost 3 bases and 0 bases respectively, with 12 bases between them. This CDR3 has 17 residues. As DNA, the CDR3 is TGTGCCAGCAGTTTCGGGCTGCTTAGCTCTGGGGCCAACGTCCTGACTTTC. Translating it yields CASSFGLLSSGANVLTF.

In its sample, this clonotype was seen many times. The J gene is TRBJ1-3, the V gene TRBV12-3 or TRBV12-4; maybe TRBD1 (5 bases). CDR3 size: 16 residues. V shed 1 base and J shed 0 bases, with 10 bases lying between them. The DNA of the CDR3 is TGTGCCAGCAGTTTAGGCTCGGGGGGCTCTGGAAACACCATATATTTT. Its protein product is CASSLGSGGSGNTIYF.